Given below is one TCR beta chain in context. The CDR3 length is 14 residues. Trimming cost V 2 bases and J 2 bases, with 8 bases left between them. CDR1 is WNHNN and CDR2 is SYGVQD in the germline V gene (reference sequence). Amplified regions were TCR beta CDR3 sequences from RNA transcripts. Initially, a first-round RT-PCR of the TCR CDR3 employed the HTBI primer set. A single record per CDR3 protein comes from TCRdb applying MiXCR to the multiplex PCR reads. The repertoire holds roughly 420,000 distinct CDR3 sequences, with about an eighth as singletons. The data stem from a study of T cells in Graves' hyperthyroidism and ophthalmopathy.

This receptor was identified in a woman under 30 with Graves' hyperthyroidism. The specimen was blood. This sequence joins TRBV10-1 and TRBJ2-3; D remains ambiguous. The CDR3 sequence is CASSEKGPTDTQYF. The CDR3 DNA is TGCGCCAGCAGTGAGAAAGGACCCACAGATACGCAGTATTTT.